This entry lists 31 T cell receptor beta chains sequenced from one sample in a study of blood T cell repertoires in COVID-19. TCRdb keeps only in-frame clones here, not all; method: immunoSEQ multiplex PCR. Of hundreds of thousands of clones in the sample, roughly 90% were seen once. The sample comprised peripheral blood. The receptors originated from a woman in her forties who had recovered from COVID-19.

The chain is built from TRBV6-1 and TRBJ1-2, with a possible D match to TRBD1 (5 bases). The CDR3 extends over 15 amino acids. The V end lost 3 bases, the J end lost 4 bases, and 15 bases lay between the germline ends. The germline V gene encodes CDR1 MNHNS and CDR2 SASEGT. The DNA of the CDR3 is TGTGCCAGCAGTGATTTATCGGCAGGGTCCTATGGCTACACCTTC. It yields the protein CASSDLSAGSYGYTF.

This chain uses TRBV6-5 with TRBJ1-6; D unclear. The germline gives CDR1 MNHEY, CDR2 SVGAGI. V shed 9 bases and J shed 6 bases, with 12 bases lying between them. The CDR3 has 13 amino acids. The CDR3 sequence: CASKRTPNSPLHF. For the CDR3, the DNA is TGTGCCAGTAAGCGAACACCTAATTCACCCCTCCACTTT.

This sequence joins TRBV3-1 (or the pseudogene TRBV3-2) and TRBJ1-2; 11 bases line up with TRBD1. CDR1 is LGHDT, CDR2 YNNKEL, per germline (reference sequence). This CDR3 region has 14 residues. J gave up 12 bases and V 0 bases, and 6 bases lay outside the gene matches. CDR3 region: CASSQEGTGGRHTF. The DNA for the CDR3 is TGTGCCAGCAGCCAAGAGGGGACAGGGGGGCGCCACACCTTC.

The V gene is TRBV19, the J gene TRBJ2-3, with TRBD1 identical over 10 bases. J was trimmed by 0 bases and V by 3 bases; bases with no gene match: 9. This CDR3 has 18 residues. Germline CDR1 and CDR2: LNHDA and SQIVND (reference sequence). CDR3 in DNA: TGTGCCAGTAGTATGGTGACAGGGGGCTTCACTAGCACAGATACGCAGTATTTT. Translation gives CASSMVTGGFTSTDTQYF.

The genes are TRBV9 and TRBJ1-2; 7 bases line up with TRBD1. This CDR3 contains 15 residues. V gave up 0 bases and J gave up 4 bases; unmatched junction bases: 6. The germline V gene has CDR1 SGDLS and CDR2 YYNGEE. The CDR3, as DNA: TGTGCCAGCAGCGTAGCGATGACAGGGCCCTATGGCTACACCTTC. Residues: CASSVAMTGPYGYTF.

V gene TRBV11-3 combines with J gene TRBJ2-5; TRBD2 aligns across 8 bases. Trimming took 6 bases from V and 2 from J; bases not matched to a gene: 5. This CDR3 has 14 amino acids. Germline V lookup: CDR1 SGHNT, CDR2 YENEEA. CDR3 bases: TGTGCCAGCAGACCCGGGGGGGGTCAAGAGACCCAGTACTTC. Its protein is CASRPGGGQETQYF.

The rearrangement links TRBV14 to TRBJ2-6; no clear D gene. The CDR3 totals 15 residues. Deletions cut 8 bases from V and 1 base from J, with 12 bases between. CDR1 SGHDN and CDR2 FVKESK come from the germline V gene. CDR3 sequence: CASARRYSGANVLTF. As DNA, the CDR3 is TGTGCCAGCGCTAGGCGGTATTCTGGGGCCAACGTCCTGACTTTC.

The chain is built from TRBV27 and TRBJ1-3; D unresolved. CDR3 size: 17 residues. The germline V and J ends were trimmed by 6 bases and 0 bases, with 18 bases remaining between them. The germline gives CDR1 MNHEY, CDR2 SMNVEV (reference sequence). The CDR3 DNA follows: TGTGCCAGCAGCTCTACGGGAGGGCTGCGCTCTGGAAACACCATATATTTT. It yields the protein CASSSTGGLRSGNTIYF.

V usage is TRBV7-2 and J usage is TRBJ2-1; 11 bases line up with TRBD2. The CDR3 contains 15 residues. The ends lost 5 bases at V and 6 bases at J; junction bases unmatched: 6. CDR1 and CDR2 (germline): SGHTA, FQGNSA. CDR3 in DNA: TGTGCCAGCAGCGCGACTAGCGGGAAAGGCAATGAGCAGTTCTTC. Protein sequence: CASSATSGKGNEQFF. Combining the CDR3 with reference TRBV7-2 and TRBJ2-1 gives the whole variable domain GAGVSQSPSNKVTEKGKDVELRCDPISGHTALYWYRQSLGQGLEFLIYFQGNSAPDKSGLPSDRFSAERTGGSVSTLTIQRTQQEDSAVYLCASSATSGKGNEQFFGPGTRLTVL.

J is TRBJ2-1 and V is TRBV5-8, with 8 nucleotides matching TRBD1. This CDR3 is 15 amino acids long. Germline V gene data show CDR1 as SGHTS and CDR2 as YDEGEE. V was clipped by 6 bases and J by 4 bases; unmatched bases: 9. The CDR3 is CASIPGQALYNEQFF. CDR3 coding DNA: TGTGCCAGCATTCCGGGACAGGCACTTTACAATGAGCAGTTCTTC.

The chain uses TRBV12-3 or TRBV12-4 and TRBJ2-1, with D perhaps matching TRBD1 (6 bases). The CDR3 spans 12 residues. Trimming removed 11 bases from V and 9 bases from J, with 17 bases in between. The CDR3 region is CAGAFGGGEQFF. CDR3 nucleotides: TGTGCCGGAGCCTTTGGGGGCGGTGAGCAGTTCTTC.

V usage is TRBV11-2 and J usage is TRBJ1-1, with no clear D. Trimming took off 6 bases at V and 7 bases at J, with 9 bases between the two ends. CDR3 length: 11 residues. Germline CDR1 SGHAT, CDR2 FQNNGV. The CDR3 loop is CASRVGHEAFF. DNA of the CDR3: TGTGCCAGCAGGGTCGGTCATGAAGCTTTCTTT.

The CDR3 sequence: CASSRLASNTDTQYF. The CDR3 bases are TGTGCCAGCAGTCGATTAGCGAGTAACACAGATACGCAGTATTTT. The chain joins TRBV11-3 to TRBJ2-3, with TRBD2 as a possible D gene (5 bases). Trimming removed 6 bases at V and 2 bases at J, with 15 bases between. The CDR3 extends over 15 amino acids. Per the germline V gene, CDR1 is SGHNT and CDR2 is YENEEA.

The V and J genes are TRBV19 and TRBJ1-1; D not resolved. The germline V gene encodes CDR1 LNHDA and CDR2 SQIVND (reference sequence). The CDR3 is made up of 14 amino acids. V was pared by 7 bases and J by 1 base, with 13 bases between. The CDR3 loop is CASNNREANTEAFF. In nucleotides, the CDR3 is TGTGCCAGTAATAACCGGGAGGCGAACACTGAAGCTTTCTTT.

This clone was seen a handful of times. This sequence joins TRBV5-6 and TRBJ2-2, with 8 nucleotides matching TRBD1. Trimming took 4 bases from V and 1 from J; bases not matched to a gene: 3. The CDR3 extends over 15 amino acids. The germline V gene has CDR1 SGHDT and CDR2 YYEEEE. The CDR3 coding sequence is TGTGCCAGCAGCCGGGGACAGGTGAACACCGGGGAGCTGTTTTTT. Translating it yields CASSRGQVNTGELFF.

This rearrangement joins TRBV29-1 to TRBJ1-4; D not certain. The CDR3 is 14 residues long. The V gene lost 6 bases and the J gene lost 1 base, with 12 bases spanning the gap. Looked up from germline, CDR1 is SQVTM and CDR2 is ANQGSEA. CDR3 coding DNA: TGCAGCGTCTTAAACCCGGGAACTAATGAAAAACTGTTTTTT. Amino acids: CSVLNPGTNEKLFF.

This chain connects TRBV7-2 to TRBJ2-5, with TRBD2 matching 15 bases. CDR1 SGHTA and CDR2 FQGNSA come from the germline V gene. After removal of 4 bases from V and 5 bases from J, the junction contained 2 bases not matched to a gene. The CDR3 is 15 amino acids. The CDR3 loop reads CASSSGLAGGETQYF. The DNA for the CDR3 is TGTGCCAGCAGCTCCGGACTAGCGGGGGGGGAGACCCAGTACTTC.

This clone was counted a single time. The V and J genes are TRBV6-6 and TRBJ1-3, with 8 bases identical to TRBD1. The J segment lost 7 bases and the V segment lost 6 bases, leaving 29 bases of the junction unmatched. The germline gives CDR1 MNHNY, CDR2 SVGAGI (reference sequence). This CDR3 has 21 amino acids. CDR3 region: CASSTLRLTGERLELGNTIYF. CDR3 DNA sequence: TGTGCCAGCAGCACCTTGAGGTTGACAGGGGAAAGATTGGAGTTAGGCAACACCATATATTTT.

This chain connects TRBV14 to TRBJ2-5; TRBD2 matches at 7 bases. CDR1 SGHDN and CDR2 FVKESK come from the germline V gene. The CDR3 is 18 residues long. V lost 3 bases to trimming and J lost 5 bases; unmatched junction nucleotides: 18. The CDR3 nucleotides are TGTGCCAGCAGCCACCGGGCCCGGGAGGCTTCGGGGGTCGAGACCCAGTACTTC. It specifies CASSHRAREASGVETQYF.

CDR3 sequence: CASMRAEETQYF. DNA of the CDR3: TGTGCCAGCATGAGGGCCGAAGAGACCCAGTACTTC. The rearrangement links TRBV28 to TRBJ2-5; D perhaps matches TRBD2 (5 bases). Trimming removed 7 bases from V and 3 bases from J, with 9 bases in between. CDR1 is MDHEN, CDR2 SYDVKM, per germline. This CDR3 has 12 amino acids. The full variable domain, in which reference TRBV28 and TRBJ2-5 provide the parts outside the CDR3, is DVKVTQSSRYLVKRTGEKVFLECVQDMDHENMFWYRQDPGLGLRLIYFSYDVKMKEKGDIPEGYSVSREKKERFSLILESASTNQTSMYLCASMRAEETQYFGPGTRLLVL.

The chain carries TRBV5-4 and TRBJ1-6; 7 nucleotides agree with TRBD1. The V segment lost 0 bases and the J segment 0 bases; nucleotides outside the gene matches: 6. The CDR3 sequence is 18 residues long. Germline values: CDR1 SGHNT, CDR2 YYREEE (reference sequence). CDR3 region: CASSLDRGISSYNSPLHF. The CDR3, as DNA: TGTGCCAGCAGCTTGGACAGGGGAATTAGCTCCTATAATTCACCCCTCCACTTT. The whole variable domain, remainder taken from reference TRBV5-4 and TRBJ1-6, is ETGVTQSPTHLIKTRGQQVTLRCSSQSGHNTVSWYQQALGQGPQFIFQYYREEENGRGNFPPRFSGLQFPNYSSELNVNALELDDSALYLCASSLDRGISSYNSPLHFGNGTRLTVT.

V usage is TRBV5-1 and J usage is TRBJ2-7; the match to TRBD1 covers 8 bases. This CDR3 region has 15 residues. Unmatched junction bases numbered 11, after V lost 4 bases and J lost 5 bases. CDR1 is SGHRS and CDR2 is YFSETQ in the germline V gene. CDR3 DNA sequence: TGCGCCAGCAGCGGTAGTGGGCAGGGGGCTCACGAGCAGTACTTC. Translated, it gives CASSGSGQGAHEQYF. Supplemented by reference TRBV5-1 and TRBJ2-7, the full variable domain reads KAGVTQTPRYLIKTRGQQVTLSCSPISGHRSVSWYQQTPGQGLQFLFEYFSETQRNKGNFPGRFSGRQFSNSRSEMNVSTLELGDSALYLCASSGSGQGAHEQYFGPGTRLTVT.

The chain couples TRBV20-1 to TRBJ1-4, with 7 bases identical to TRBD1. There are 14 residues in the CDR3. Trimming cost V 3 bases and J 7 bases; bases outside gene matches: 8. CDR1 and CDR2 from the germline V gene are DFQATT and SNEGSKA (reference sequence). As DNA, the CDR3 is TGCAGTGCTAGTCCGACAGGGCGGGGTGAAAAACTGTTTTTT. Its protein product is CSASPTGRGEKLFF.

V gene TRBV30 combines with J gene TRBJ2-7; TRBD2 is a possible D gene (5 bases). The CDR3 has 14 residues. Trimming left V 4 bases short and J 0 bases short, with 13 bases between. Germline V gene lookup returns CDR1 GTSNPN and CDR2 SVGIG (reference sequence). CDR3 in amino acids: CAWNQAGSSYEQYF. DNA for the CDR3: TGTGCCTGGAACCAGGCGGGCAGCTCCTACGAGCAGTACTTC. Variable domain in full (rest from reference TRBV30 and TRBJ2-7): SQTIHQWPATLVQPVGSPLSLECTVEGTSNPNLYWYRQAAGRGLQLLFYSVGIGQISSEVPQNLSASRPQDRQFILSSKKLLLSDSGFYLCAWNQAGSSYEQYFGPGTRLTVT.

This clone occurred once. This chain uses TRBV28 with TRBJ2-1, with 7 nucleotides matching TRBD2. The CDR3 runs to 15 residues. The trim removed 6 bases at V and 10 bases at J, leaving 15 bases unmatched. CDR1 is MDHEN and CDR2 is SYDVKM in the germline V gene. CDR3 region: CASSLGGTRGREQFF. The CDR3 bases are TGTGCCAGCAGCCTCGGGGGGACCCGGGGTCGGGAGCAGTTCTTC.

The J gene is TRBJ2-7, the V gene TRBV5-1; possible D gene TRBD1, 6 bases. Germline V lookup: CDR1 SGHRS, CDR2 YFSETQ. Between the trimmed V and J ends, which lost 1 base and 3 bases, there was a span of 8 bases. This CDR3 has 13 amino acids. Here the CDR3 reads CASSLTQGYEQYF. The CDR3 DNA is TGCGCCAGCAGCTTGACACAGGGCTACGAGCAGTACTTC.

The chain carries TRBV6-4 and TRBJ2-3; possibly TRBD2 for D (5 bases). The germline V gene has CDR1 MRHNA and CDR2 SNTAGT. The germline V and J ends were trimmed by 0 bases and 2 bases, with 6 bases remaining between them. The CDR3 contains 14 residues. The CDR3 DNA follows: TGTGCCAGCAGTGACTCAGCGGACACAGATACGCAGTATTTT. Its translation is CASSDSADTDTQYF.

The V gene is TRBV30, the J gene TRBJ1-5, with D maybe TRBD1 (5 bases). The germline V and J ends were trimmed by 5 bases and 6 bases, with 14 bases remaining between them. Germline V lookup: CDR1 GTSNPN, CDR2 SVGIG (reference sequence). This CDR3 has 13 amino acids. Here the CDR3 DNA reads TGTGCCTGGGCCGCCGGGGGTGGTCAGCCCCAGCATTTT. The encoded protein is CAWAAGGGQPQHF.

This clone appeared once. The rearrangement joins TRBV7-2 to TRBJ2-7; 9 bases match TRBD1. The germline V gene has CDR1 SGHTA and CDR2 FQGNSA. The CDR3 totals 14 residues. V was clipped by 5 bases and J by 9 bases; unmatched bases: 11. CDR3 residues: CASSLPGTGRGQYF. The CDR3 DNA reads TGTGCCAGCAGCCTTCCCGGGACAGGGCGGGGGCAGTACTTC.

The V gene is TRBV10-3, the J gene TRBJ1-6; D uncertain. Germline assignment: CDR1 ENHRY and CDR2 SYGVKD. Trimming shortened V by 10 bases and J by 7 bases, and 17 bases separated the two germline ends. The CDR3 extends over 14 amino acids. Here the CDR3 reads CATREGLTNSPLHF. CDR3 DNA sequence: TGTGCCACCCGGGAGGGTCTTACGAATTCACCCCTCCACTTT.

The chain is built from TRBV11-3 and TRBJ2-5; TRBD1 matches at 7 bases. CDR1 is SGHNT and CDR2 is YENEEA in the germline V gene. The CDR3 has 14 residues. V shed 5 bases, J shed 1 base, and the junction held 4 bases outside the gene matches. In nucleotides, the CDR3 is TGTGCCAGCAGCCGTCGGGACAGCCAAGAGACCCAGTACTTC. Its translation: CASSRRDSQETQYF.